Listed below are T cell receptor beta chains from one sample, sequenced in a study of cytomegalovirus exposure and HLA in healthy donors. Repertoires were generated with immunoSEQ multiplex PCR, while TCRdb's copy carries only in-frame clones and drops some. The sample consists of 95,000 to 130,000 clones, roughly three quarters of them appearing once. The sample comprised PBMCs. The receptors stem from a young man in good health and CMV-seropositive. Each CDR3 is given without its conserved first and last residue. Only some rows state a clone size, as once, few, many or a class for expanded clones.

>TRBV29-1|.|TRBJ2-3
SVLAGGTGDTQY
>TRBV6-5|.|TRBJ1-1
ASRLYRVNTEAF
>TRBV9|.|TRBJ1-4
ASSDRGSEKLF
>TRBV19|.|TRBJ1-5
ASSIGETHQPQH
>TRBV10-3|.|TRBJ2-7
AISELGQGPYEQY
>TRBV19|.|TRBJ1-5
ASTRAPRSNQPQH
>TRBV2|.|TRBJ1-1
ASSLDYNTEAF
>TRBV7-2|.|TRBJ1-5
ASSSRGGSTGQPQH
>TRBV4-3|few|TRBJ2-7
ASSHLLGGSEQY
>TRBV7-9|.|TRBJ1-2
ASSLVSGNYGYT
>TRBV6-5|few|TRBJ2-1
ASSYSIRGSYNEQF
>TRBV9|.|TRBJ2-3
ASSVVGRRGDTQY
>TRBV5-4|.|TRBJ2-7
ASSFSSYEQY
>TRBV18|.|TRBJ1-1
ASSGVDRNTEAF
>TRBV7-9|.|TRBJ2-4
ASSKLPTGVVVDIQY
>TRBV6-4|.|TRBJ2-1
ASSLTSASYNEQF
>TRBV5-1|once|TRBJ2-3
ASSLGSGGTNTQY
>TRBV5-1|.|TRBJ2-1
ASSSTGLVRNEQF
>TRBV1|.|TRBJ2-3
TSSQDYPSLKDTQY
>TRBV7-2|.|TRBJ2-1
ASSWPQGASYNEQF
>TRBV4-1|few|TRBJ2-1
ASSQNPLSTACF
>TRBV29-1|few|TRBJ2-7
SAGQGAYEQY
>TRBV7-9|.|TRBJ1-4
ASSPPQSTNEKLF
>TRBV7-9|.|TRBJ1-6
ASSLDGTAPLH
>TRBV21-1|.|TRBJ2-5
ASSRPIGLADQETQY
>TRBV12-1|once|TRBJ2-2
ASSSDGGVHRGAV
>TRBV18|.|.
ASSPTDYEQY
>TRBV5-4|few|TRBJ2-5
ASSPALAGTQETQY
>TRBV5-8|.|TRBJ2-7
ASSRTGGAYSYEQY
>TRBV5-4|few|TRBJ1-4
ASSLGDLDEKLF
>TRBV5-6|.|TRBJ2-3
ASRGAGGTDTQY
>TRBV7-2|.|TRBJ1-1
ASSLAFGEEVNTEAF
>TRBV6-4|few|TRBJ2-1
ASSGTSGGHNEQF
>TRBV13|.|TRBJ1-1
ASSPFGSGAF
>TRBV5-1|few|TRBJ2-3
ASTPNPGGQTDTQY
>TRBV11-3|.|TRBJ2-7
ASSLGGGHEQY
>TRBV11-1|.|TRBJ2-6
ASSLSGHSGANGLT
>TRBV18|.|TRBJ2-7
ASSPGAGGSYEQY
>TRBV7-2|.|TRBJ2-3
ASSLGLRSDTQY
>TRBV11-3|.|TRBJ1-6
ASSKRDRGFDSPLH
>TRBV7-7|.|TRBJ2-7
ASSLGWTSGEQY
>TRBV19|.|TRBJ1-1
ASSTNRGTEAF
>TRBV2|.|TRBJ2-7
ASRGRVGIYEQY
>TRBV29-1|.|TRBJ2-7
SVRPGHSYEQY
>TRBV29-1|.|TRBJ2-2
SVERGVNTGELF
>TRBV9|.|TRBJ2-1
ASSVIGVHEQF
>TRBV4-1|.|TRBJ2-3
ASSQEAALLDTQY
>TRBV4-2|.|TRBJ1-4
ASSQEGGRGWAIARNEKLF
>TRBV4-2|.|TRBJ1-2
ASSQDLWQGSGYT
>TRBV13|.|TRBJ2-7
ASSPRDNSYEQY
>TRBV9|.|TRBJ2-7
ASSATSGGVDEQY
>TRBV30|.|TRBJ2-1
AWSLSTYNEQF
>TRBV11-3|.|TRBJ2-7
ASSLDRSSAGQSYEQY
>TRBV28|.|TRBJ2-1
ASSLYRADEQF
>TRBV30|.|TRBJ2-3
AWIGTATTQY